The 19 T cell receptor beta chains given below trace back to one sample, sequenced in a study of Ad26.COV2.S vaccination and SARS-CoV-2 variants. Sample treatment: roughly 18 received Ad26.COV2.S at low or high dose, single or two shots; about 5 received placebo; per-sample allocation not given. Specimen acquisition occurred on day 63 following the initial vaccine or placebo injection. The method was immunoSEQ multiplex PCR; TCRdb's version includes in-frame clones alone and lacks a portion of them. Of about 320,000 clones in the sample, approximately 80% are singletons; the top ten hold 2% to 2.5%. Sample: peripheral blood, taken in a trial of Ad26.COV2.S vaccine versus placebo. Receptor source: a person between 18 and 65 years old who received the Ad26.COV2.S COVID-19 vaccine or a placebo.

The chain combines TRBV5-6 with TRBJ1-2; D gene ambiguous. V lost 0 bases and J lost 5, with 5 bases in between. This CDR3 spans 12 amino acids. CDR1 is SGHDT and CDR2 is YYEEEE in the germline V gene. In DNA, the CDR3 is TGTGCCAGCAGCTTGGTGGAGTATGGCTACACCTTC. Translation: CASSLVEYGYTF. The entire variable domain, with the rest obtained from reference TRBV5-6 and TRBJ1-2, is as follows: DAGVTQSPTHLIKTRGQQVTLRCSPKSGHDTVSWYQQALGQGPQFIFQYYEEEERQRGNFPDRFSGHQFPNYSSELNVNALLLGDSALYLCASSLVEYGYTFGSGTRLTVV.

This chain uses TRBV13 with TRBJ2-5; TRBD1 might be the D (5 bases). The CDR3 is made up of 14 amino acids. Per germline, CDR1 PRHDT and CDR2 FYEKMQ (reference sequence). V lost 3 bases and J 5 bases, leaving 13 bases between the germline ends. The CDR3 coding sequence is TGTGCCAGCAGCTTTTCCGACAGAACGGAGACCCAGTACTTC. This translates into CASSFSDRTETQYF.

This clone came up once. The chain joins TRBV6-5 to TRBJ1-2, with 8 positions matching TRBD1. The CDR3 consists of 14 residues. Germline V lookup: CDR1 MNHEY, CDR2 SVGAGI. Trimming removed 0 bases from V and 7 bases from J; junction bases left unmatched: 4. This CDR3 is CASSYSRQGTGYTF. In DNA form, the CDR3 reads TGTGCCAGCAGTTACTCCCGACAGGGGACTGGCTACACCTTC.

The chain couples TRBV11-1 to TRBJ2-3; D is uncertain. CDR1 and CDR2 from the germline V gene are SGHAT and FQDESV (reference sequence). This CDR3 is 12 amino acids long. V was clipped by 4 bases and J by 7 bases, with 9 bases between them. CDR3 loop: CASSSREYTQYF. The CDR3 DNA sequence: TGTGCCAGCAGCTCGCGCGAGTATACGCAGTATTTT.

On this clone: Other nucleotide sequences from this sample produce the same CDR3. The CDR3 DNA follows: TGTGCCAGCAGCCAGAAGGGCTCTGGAAACACCATATATTTT. This gives the protein CASSQKGSGNTIYF. The V call is TRBV3-1 (or the pseudogene TRBV3-2), the J call TRBJ1-3; D call uncertain. V was trimmed by 3 bases and J by 0 bases, leaving 6 bases between them. The germline V gene encodes CDR1 LGHDT and CDR2 YNNKEL (reference sequence). The CDR3 runs to 14 residues.

The J gene is TRBJ2-7, the V gene TRBV7-8; 9 bases line up with TRBD2. V shed 5 bases, J shed 5 bases, and the junction held 10 bases outside the gene matches. Germline CDR1 is SGHVS and CDR2 is FQNEAQ. The CDR3 extends over 15 amino acids. The CDR3 protein is CASSPGGGAIDEQYF. CDR3 sequence (DNA): TGTGCCAGCAGCCCGGGCGGGGGGGCCATCGACGAGCAGTACTTC.

J is TRBJ1-2 and V is TRBV14, with 9 bases lining up with TRBD1. The CDR3 spans 16 residues. The V segment lost 1 base and the J segment 5 bases; nucleotides outside the gene matches: 8. Germline V gene sequence: CDR1 SGHDN, CDR2 FVKESK. The CDR3 here is CASSQVGQGVKYGYTF. The DNA of the CDR3 is TGTGCCAGCAGCCAAGTGGGACAGGGAGTCAAGTATGGCTACACCTTC.

The chain uses TRBV4-1 and TRBJ1-4; possible D gene TRBD1, 5 bases. Trimming took 4 bases from V and 6 from J, leaving 18 bases between them. The CDR3 has 16 residues. Germline CDR1 and CDR2: MGHRA and YSYEKL. CDR3: CASSRLRRGLHEKLFF. Here the CDR3 DNA reads TGCGCCAGCAGCCGGCTACGGAGGGGTCTACATGAAAAACTGTTTTTT.

This chain uses TRBV3-1 (or the pseudogene TRBV3-2) with TRBJ2-2; D is tentatively TRBD1 or TRBD2 (5 bases each). With 3 bases removed from V and 5 bases from J, the gap between germline ends came to 22 bases. CDR1 and CDR2 from the germline V gene are LGHDT and YNNKEL (reference sequence). The CDR3 sequence is 18 residues long. CDR3 in DNA: TGTGCCAGCAGCCAGACTTTAAGAAGGGACCGCGGGACCGGGGAGCTGTTTTTT. This encodes CASSQTLRRDRGTGELFF.

The chain combines TRBV27 with TRBJ1-6; 9 bases agree with TRBD1. Germline V gene sequence: CDR1 MNHEY, CDR2 SMNVEV (reference sequence). V lost 8 bases, J lost 2 bases, and 7 bases stayed unmatched. The CDR3 is made up of 16 amino acids. The CDR3 bases are TGTGCCAGCCCCCTGGGACAGGGACCCTATAATTCACCCCTCCACTTT. The encoded protein is CASPLGQGPYNSPLHF.

This chain uses TRBV4-1 with TRBJ1-1, with 7 bases identical to TRBD1. The CDR3 sequence is 16 residues long. With V trimmed by 1 base and J by 2 bases, 7 bases remained unmatched. CDR1 and CDR2 from the germline V gene are MGHRA and YSYEKL. This chain's CDR3 is CASSQGTGQRNTEAFF. DNA for the CDR3: TGCGCCAGCAGCCAAGGTACGGGACAGCGAAACACTGAAGCTTTCTTT.

V and J are TRBV5-1 and TRBJ2-3; 8 bases align to TRBD2. Germline CDR1 and CDR2: SGHRS and YFSETQ. The CDR3 length is 15 residues. V was clipped by 1 base and J by 3 bases; unmatched bases: 4. CDR3 residues: CASSLPGGGTDTQYF. In DNA, the CDR3 is TGCGCCAGCAGCTTGCCCGGGGGGGGAACAGATACGCAGTATTTT.

The V gene is TRBV6-5, the J gene TRBJ1-2, with D perhaps TRBD1 (6 bases). Germline lookup yields CDR1 MNHEY and CDR2 SVGAGI. The CDR3 covers 13 residues. The germline V and J ends were trimmed by 6 bases and 4 bases, with 12 bases remaining between them. CDR3 nucleotides: TGTGCCAGCAGGGACAGAGACAGCTATGGCTACACCTTC. Protein: CASRDRDSYGYTF.

The chain joins TRBV5-8 to TRBJ2-3, with TRBD1 identical over 8 bases. The germline gives CDR1 SGHTS, CDR2 YDEGEE. J gave up 5 bases and V 3 bases, and 5 bases lay outside the gene matches. The CDR3 loop spans 14 amino acids. In DNA form, the CDR3 reads TGTGCCAGCAGCTCCCGGACAGGGCAAGATACGCAGTATTTT. Translated, it gives CASSSRTGQDTQYF.

V and J are TRBV27 and TRBJ1-6, with no clear D. Germline CDR1 MNHEY, CDR2 SMNVEV (reference sequence). V lost 4 bases to trimming and J lost 5 bases, with 21 bases between them. This CDR3 is built from 18 residues. The CDR3 loop is CASSSLRTFIRDNSPLHF. Here the CDR3 DNA reads TGTGCCAGCAGTTCCCTCCGGACCTTCATACGGGATAATTCACCCCTCCACTTT.

The rearrangement uses TRBV2 and TRBJ1-2, with D possibly TRBD1 on 6 matching bases. Germline V gene lookup returns CDR1 SNHLY and CDR2 FYNNEI. The CDR3 has 16 residues. Trimming took off 5 bases at V and 7 bases at J, with 23 bases between the two ends. The CDR3 reads CASSPMREGGVSGYTF. In nucleotides, the CDR3 is TGTGCCAGCAGTCCTATGAGAGAGGGGGGGGTCAGTGGCTACACCTTC.

This sequence joins TRBV11-3 and TRBJ2-7, with 10 positions matching TRBD1. The CDR3 spans 15 residues. J gave up 4 bases and V 1 base, and 4 bases lay outside the gene matches. CDR1 SGHNT and CDR2 YENEEA come from the germline V gene. The CDR3 DNA reads as TGTGCCAGCAGCTTAGTCGGGGACAGGGGATACGAGCAGTACTTC. Protein product: CASSLVGDRGYEQYF.

This clone was found once. The V gene is TRBV27, the J gene TRBJ1-2, with D possibly TRBD1 on 5 matching bases. CDR3 length: 14 amino acids. V gave up 3 bases and J gave up 5 bases, with 13 bases separating them. CDR1 and CDR2 (germline): MNHEY, SMNVEV (reference sequence). This CDR3 reads CASSLVQGGYGYTF. The CDR3 coding sequence is TGTGCCAGCAGTTTGGTGCAGGGTGGGTATGGCTACACCTTC.

This clone was recorded only once. The chain recombines TRBV7-9 with TRBJ2-2; 9 positions agree with TRBD1. CDR1 and CDR2 (germline): SEHNR, FQNEAQ (reference sequence). V lost 2 bases to trimming and J lost 4 bases; unmatched junction nucleotides: 5. The CDR3 covers 16 residues. The CDR3 DNA sequence: TGTGCCAGCAGCTTAAGACAGGGGGAAGGCACCGGGGAGCTGTTTTTT. It codes for CASSLRQGEGTGELFF.